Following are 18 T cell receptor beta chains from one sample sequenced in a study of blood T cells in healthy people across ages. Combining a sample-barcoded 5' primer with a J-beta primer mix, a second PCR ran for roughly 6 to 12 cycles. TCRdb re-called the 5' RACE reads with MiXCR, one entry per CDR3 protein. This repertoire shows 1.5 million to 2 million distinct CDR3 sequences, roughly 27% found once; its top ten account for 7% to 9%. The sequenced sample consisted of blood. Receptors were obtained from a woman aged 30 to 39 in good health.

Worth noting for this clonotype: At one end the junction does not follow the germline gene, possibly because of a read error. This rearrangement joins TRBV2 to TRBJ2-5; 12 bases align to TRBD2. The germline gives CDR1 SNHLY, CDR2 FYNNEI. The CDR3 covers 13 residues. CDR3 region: CASTSGREEIQYF. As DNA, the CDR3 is TGTGCCAGCACTAGCGGGAGGGAAGAGATCCAGTACTTC.

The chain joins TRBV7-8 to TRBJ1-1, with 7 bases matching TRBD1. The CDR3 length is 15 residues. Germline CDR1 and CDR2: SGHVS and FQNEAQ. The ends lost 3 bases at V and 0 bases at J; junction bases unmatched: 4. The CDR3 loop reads CASSFTGAMNTEAFF. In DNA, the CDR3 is TGTGCCAGCAGCTTTACAGGGGCCATGAACACTGAAGCTTTCTTT.

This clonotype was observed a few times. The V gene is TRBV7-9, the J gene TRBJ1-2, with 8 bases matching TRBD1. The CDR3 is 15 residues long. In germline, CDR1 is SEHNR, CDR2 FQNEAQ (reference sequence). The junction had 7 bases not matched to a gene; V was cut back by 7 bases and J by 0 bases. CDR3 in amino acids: CASTPRGPANYGYTF. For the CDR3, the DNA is TGTGCCAGCACCCCCAGGGGGCCAGCTAACTATGGCTACACCTTC.

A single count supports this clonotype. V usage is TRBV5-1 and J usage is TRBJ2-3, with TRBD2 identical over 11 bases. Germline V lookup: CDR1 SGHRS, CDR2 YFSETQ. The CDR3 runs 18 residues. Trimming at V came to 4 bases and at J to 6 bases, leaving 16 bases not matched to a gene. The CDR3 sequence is CASSGIAGGPDPTDTQYF. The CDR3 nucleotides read TGCGCCAGCAGCGGAATAGCGGGGGGGCCTGATCCCACGGATACGCAGTATTTT.

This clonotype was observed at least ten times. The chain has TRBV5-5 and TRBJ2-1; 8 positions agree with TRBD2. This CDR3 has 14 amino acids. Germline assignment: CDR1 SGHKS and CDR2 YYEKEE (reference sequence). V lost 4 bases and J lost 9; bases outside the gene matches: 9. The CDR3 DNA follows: TGTGCCAGCAGCCTAGAAGCGGGAGTCATTGAGCAGTTCTTC. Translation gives CASSLEAGVIEQFF.

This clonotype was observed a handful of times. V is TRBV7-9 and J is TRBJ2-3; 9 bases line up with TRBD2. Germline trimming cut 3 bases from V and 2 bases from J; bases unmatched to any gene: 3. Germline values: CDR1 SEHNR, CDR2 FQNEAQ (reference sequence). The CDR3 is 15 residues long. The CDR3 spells CASSFSGGNTDTQYF. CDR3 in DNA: TGTGCCAGCAGCTTTAGCGGGGGCAACACAGATACGCAGTATTTT.

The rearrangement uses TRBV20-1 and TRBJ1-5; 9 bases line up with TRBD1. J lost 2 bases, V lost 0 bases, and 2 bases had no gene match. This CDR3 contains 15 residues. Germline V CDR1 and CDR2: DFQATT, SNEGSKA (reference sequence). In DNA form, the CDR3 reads TGCAGTGCTAGAGAGGACAGGGGAGGCAATCAGCCCCAGCATTTT. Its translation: CSAREDRGGNQPQHF.

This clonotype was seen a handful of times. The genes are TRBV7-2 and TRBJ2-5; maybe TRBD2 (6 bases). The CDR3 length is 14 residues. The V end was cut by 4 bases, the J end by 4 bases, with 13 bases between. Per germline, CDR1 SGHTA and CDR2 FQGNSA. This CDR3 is CASSSLPGLETQYF. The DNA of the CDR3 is TGTGCCAGCAGCTCCTTACCGGGACTAGAGACCCAGTACTTC.

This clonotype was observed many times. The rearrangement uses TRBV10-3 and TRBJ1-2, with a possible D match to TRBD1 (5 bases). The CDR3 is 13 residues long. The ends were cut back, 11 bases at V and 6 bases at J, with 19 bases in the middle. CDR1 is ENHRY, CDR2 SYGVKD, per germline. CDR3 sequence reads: CAFRLQGGDGYTF. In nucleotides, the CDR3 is TGTGCCTTCCGGCTCCAGGGCGGCGATGGCTACACCTTC.

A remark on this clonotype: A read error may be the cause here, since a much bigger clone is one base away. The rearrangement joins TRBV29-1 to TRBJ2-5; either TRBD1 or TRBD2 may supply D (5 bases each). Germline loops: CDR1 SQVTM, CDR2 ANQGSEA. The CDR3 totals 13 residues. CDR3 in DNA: TGCAGCGTTGAAGCGGGGCCTGAAGAGACCCGGTACTTC. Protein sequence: CSVEAGPEETRYF.

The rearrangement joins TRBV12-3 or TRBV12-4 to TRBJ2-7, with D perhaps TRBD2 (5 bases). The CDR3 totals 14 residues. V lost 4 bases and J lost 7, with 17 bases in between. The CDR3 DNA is TGTGCCAGCAGTTCGGGGTCTAAATGGAATGAGCAGTACTTC. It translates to CASSSGSKWNEQYF.

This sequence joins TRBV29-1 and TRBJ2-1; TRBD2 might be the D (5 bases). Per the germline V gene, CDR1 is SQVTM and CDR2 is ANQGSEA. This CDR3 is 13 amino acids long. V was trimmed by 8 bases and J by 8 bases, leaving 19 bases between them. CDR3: CSTEGAGWDEQFF. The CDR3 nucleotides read TGCAGCACCGAGGGAGCTGGCTGGGATGAGCAGTTCTTC.

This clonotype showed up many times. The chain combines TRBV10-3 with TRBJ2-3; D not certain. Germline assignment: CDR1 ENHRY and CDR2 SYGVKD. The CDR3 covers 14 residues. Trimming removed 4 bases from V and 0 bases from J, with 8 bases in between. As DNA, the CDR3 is TGTGCCATCAGTGGACTCTCCAGCACAGATACGCAGTATTTT. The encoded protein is CAISGLSSTDTQYF.

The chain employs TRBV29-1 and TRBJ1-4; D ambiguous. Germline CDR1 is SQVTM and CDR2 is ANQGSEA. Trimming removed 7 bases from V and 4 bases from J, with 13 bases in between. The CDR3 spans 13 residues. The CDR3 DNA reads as TGCAGCGCAGTGTCGCCCCTTAATGAAAAACTGTTTTTT. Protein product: CSAVSPLNEKLFF. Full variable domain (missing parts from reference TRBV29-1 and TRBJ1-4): SAVISQKPSRDICQRGTSLTIQCQVDSQVTMMFWYRQQPGQSLTLIATANQGSEATYESGFVIDKFPISRPNLTFSTLTVSNMSPEDSSIYLCSAVSPLNEKLFFGSGTQLSVL.

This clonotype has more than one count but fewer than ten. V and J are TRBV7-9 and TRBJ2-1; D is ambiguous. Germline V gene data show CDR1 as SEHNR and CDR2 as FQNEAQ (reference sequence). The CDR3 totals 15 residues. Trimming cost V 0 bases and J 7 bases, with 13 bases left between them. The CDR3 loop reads CASSLAPPNWNEQFF. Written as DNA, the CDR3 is TGTGCCAGCAGCTTAGCGCCCCCGAATTGGAATGAGCAGTTCTTC.

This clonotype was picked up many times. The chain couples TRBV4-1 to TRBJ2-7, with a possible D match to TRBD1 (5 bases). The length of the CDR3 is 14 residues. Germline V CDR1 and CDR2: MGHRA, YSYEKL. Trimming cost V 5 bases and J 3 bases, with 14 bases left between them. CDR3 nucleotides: TGCGCCAGCAGCACACACCCCGACAGCTACGAGCAGTACTTC. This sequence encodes CASSTHPDSYEQYF.

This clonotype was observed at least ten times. The CDR3 region is CASSLGDQVSYEQYF. CDR3 in DNA: TGTGCCAGCAGCTTAGGGGATCAGGTATCCTACGAGCAGTACTTC. The chain couples TRBV7-8 to TRBJ2-7; D ambiguous. The length of the CDR3 is 15 residues. Trimming left V 1 base short and J 1 base short, with 11 bases between. Germline assignment: CDR1 SGHVS and CDR2 FQNEAQ.

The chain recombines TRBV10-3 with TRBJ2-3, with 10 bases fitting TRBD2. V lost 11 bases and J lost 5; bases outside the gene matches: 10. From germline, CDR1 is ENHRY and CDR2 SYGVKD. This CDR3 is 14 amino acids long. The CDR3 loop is CAAAPSGGKDTQYF. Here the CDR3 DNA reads TGTGCCGCCGCCCCTAGCGGGGGAAAAGATACGCAGTATTTT.